This T cell receptor beta chain was identified in a study of cytomegalovirus exposure and HLA in healthy donors. The PCR was carried out with 60 Vbeta primers and 13 Jbeta primers. Profiled with immunoSEQ multiplex PCR; TCRdb holds only in-frame clones, not every one. The table lists 90,000 to 140,000 clones, 13% to 15% of them singletons, with 0.8% to 0.95% in the top ten. This clone has a handful of counts. Germline assignment: CDR1 LGHNT and CDR2 FRNRAP. V trimming: 5 bases; J trimming: 5 bases; junction bases outside the gene matches: 5. The CDR3 totals 14 residues. The V and J genes are TRBV12-5 and TRBJ1-1; 10 bases fit TRBD1. The specimen sequenced was PBMCs. This receptor was obtained from a female donor in good health and CMV-seronegative. Here the CDR3 reads CASGGRTGGTEAFF. CDR3 nucleotides: TGTGCTAGTGGTGGGAGGACAGGGGGTACTGAAGCTTTCTTT.